This TCR beta chain was obtained from a study of identical twins. CDR3 length equals 14 residues. From germline, CDR1 is MNHNS and CDR2 SASEGT. Trimming left V 2 bases short and J 8 bases short, with 15 bases between. Regarding the study as a whole: Beta out-of-frame sequences showed weaker excess sharing between twins.

Each CDR3 protein gets one entry after TCRdb re-called the 5' RACE reads with MiXCR. The table shows some 1,700,000 distinct CDR3 sequences, with more than 30% occurring only once. Note on this clonotype: Its antigen is unknown.

All donors were healthy, and all were Caucasian. Sequencing input: cord blood. This clonotype was sampled from a newborn girl in good health. This chain connects TRBV6-1 to TRBJ1-2; D not certain. Written as DNA, the CDR3 is TGTGCCAGCAGTGAAATAGCGGGTCTAGTGGGCTACACCTTC. Translation: CASSEIAGLVGYTF.